This is a list of T cell receptor beta chains from one sample in a study of T cells after yellow fever vaccination. TCRdb analysed the 5' RACE reads with MiXCR anew, one entry per CDR3 protein. The sample comprises some 250,000 distinct CDR3 sequences, approximately 3.6% of which are singletons, and 15% to 20% rests with the top ten. Specimen: PBMCs, collected 15 days after the yellow fever booster vaccination. These receptors came from a man between 18 and 35 years old who received the YFV17D yellow fever vaccine. Both conserved end residues are trimmed from each CDR3. The order of the fields is V gene, J gene, CDR3 protein.

TRBV6-2/TRBV6-3	TRBJ2-5	ASSYPGQTWMY
TRBV5-1	TRBJ2-5	ASNDAGGETQY
TRBV29-1	TRBJ2-5	SVEPRGQGETQY
TRBV15	TRBJ1-1	ATSRGRFI
TRBV7-8	TRBJ1-4	ASSLFSEWGKLF
TRBV4-3	TRBJ2-3	ASSQLASTDTQY
TRBV5-1	TRBJ2-7	ASSSNTGNYEQY
TRBV10-1	TRBJ2-2	ASSPTSGFTGELF
TRBV4-2	TRBJ2-3	ASSSLAGDSTDTQY
TRBV18	TRBJ1-6	ASSDTGLGSPLH
TRBV29-1	TRBJ2-5	SVSPTGAKETQY
TRBV9	TRBJ1-2	ASSVGDLPSYGYT
TRBV14	TRBJ2-1	ASRLAGGKNEQF
TRBV4-2	TRBJ1-3	ASSQGHSSGNTIY
TRBV7-2	TRBJ1-5	ASSWYRVSNQPQH
TRBV20-1	TRBJ2-5	SAAPDRAETQY
TRBV4-1	TRBJ2-5	ASSQGHQETQY
TRBV18	TRBJ1-1	ASAGAENTEAF
TRBV9	TRBJ2-1	ASSVEGHSYNEQF
TRBV10-3	TRBJ2-3	AISDRRDSFRSPDTQY
TRBV7-2	TRBJ2-3	ASSSPLLPFFTDTQY
TRBV12-3/TRBV12-4	TRBJ1-2	ASSKFAKGDYGYT
TRBV12-3/TRBV12-4	TRBJ2-5	ASSFRGRETQY
TRBV7-2	TRBJ2-5	ASSDGPGPAQY
TRBV28	TRBJ2-3	ASSLLQTDTQY
TRBV20-1	TRBJ2-1	SARDKTSLNEQF
TRBV6-4	TRBJ2-1	ASSDSGGYEQF
TRBV5-1	TRBJ2-2	ASSDQGNTGELF
TRBV24-1	TRBJ1-5	ATQAGAAQPQH
TRBV2	TRBJ2-1	ASSVYGSYNEQF
TRBV20-1	TRBJ2-5	SASSGFRETQY
TRBV4-3	TRBJ1-2	ASSQGRYGYT
TRBV28	TRBJ1-2	ASSLGGYGYT
TRBV20-1	TRBJ2-6	SAPPGSGANVLT
TRBV30	TRBJ1-4	AWSVQGSGKLF
TRBV13	TRBJ2-1	ATPIAGGYNEQF
TRBV11-2	TRBJ2-2	ASSTIRGPNTGELF
TRBV25-1	TRBJ2-1	ASSHRGYNEQF
TRBV7-9	TRBJ1-1	ASSLYGPNTEAF
TRBV7-6	TRBJ1-1	ASSLKDRNTEAF
TRBV15	TRBJ2-5	ATSSTGGWETQY
TRBV3-1	TRBJ2-1	ASSQTASYNEQF
TRBV7-2	TRBJ2-7	ASSPGGGSYEQY
TRBV12-3/TRBV12-4	TRBJ1-6	ASSFLGSPLH
TRBV7-9	TRBJ2-1	ASSFRTGFYNEQF
TRBV5-1	TRBJ1-5	ASSLEGGPQH
TRBV6-2/TRBV6-3	TRBJ2-7	ASSYADRAHS
TRBV10-3	TRBJ2-1	AISDGRAARNEQF
TRBV5-6	TRBJ2-1	ASSWQLRNEQF
TRBV30	TRBJ1-4	AWIRARGLRGLF
TRBV20-1	TRBJ1-3	SASPGRENTIY
TRBV7-6	TRBJ1-1	ASSGSYTEAF
TRBV7-2	TRBJ1-6	ASSSGQDSTPLH
TRBV25-1	TRBJ2-7	ASSEFGREGEQY
TRBV5-1	TRBJ1-4	ASSWAVRDRGEKLF
TRBV7-2	TRBJ2-5	ASGGGGIETQY
TRBV5-4	TRBJ1-1	ASSPPGQVYTEAF
TRBV2	TRBJ1-4	ASSGRSFSQEKLF
TRBV6-6	TRBJ2-1	ASSYSGFIGRNEQF
TRBV5-1	TRBJ1-4	ASSRMGQGSTNEKLF